The 18 T cell receptor beta chains below all came from one sample that was sequenced in a study of Graves' ophthalmopathy and Graves' hyperthyroidism. CDR3 regions of TCR beta were amplified from RNA transcripts. Following a first-round RT-PCR that used HTBI primers, a second-round multiplex PCR was carried out. TCRdb reprocessed the multiplex PCR reads with MiXCR, giving one entry per CDR3 protein. The table has 650,000 to 900,000 distinct CDR3 sequences, 35% to 50% seen once; the top ten hold less than 55%. The specimen was peripheral blood. The receptors come from an adult man with Graves' ophthalmopathy.

This chain joins TRBV7-6 and TRBJ1-1; perhaps TRBD1 as D (5 bases). This CDR3 comprises 15 residues. The germline V gene encodes CDR1 SGHVS and CDR2 FNYEAQ. With 6 bases removed from V and 2 bases from J, the gap between germline ends came to 16 bases. CDR3 sequence: CASRSTSGYNTEAFF. CDR3 nucleotides: TGTGCCAGCAGATCAACTTCAGGGTATAACACTGAAGCTTTCTTT.

This clonotype was seen more than once but under ten times. The V call is TRBV7-2, the J call TRBJ2-7, with TRBD2 as a possible D gene (6 bases). V was clipped by 4 bases and J by 6 bases, with 13 bases between them. In germline, CDR1 is SGHTA, CDR2 FQGNSA. The CDR3 totals 13 residues. The CDR3 bases are TGTGCCAGCAGCTCCCTACTGGGACTCGAGCAGTACTTC. This codes for CASSSLLGLEQYF.

This chain links TRBV28 with TRBJ1-2, with D maybe TRBD1 (5 bases). The CDR3 runs 14 residues. The germline V gene encodes CDR1 MDHEN and CDR2 SYDVKM. Trimming stripped 4 bases from V and 4 bases from J, with 13 bases between. CDR3 DNA sequence: TGTGCCAGCAGTTCAACAGGATTAAGCTATGGCTACACCTTC. This encodes CASSSTGLSYGYTF.

This chain links TRBV24-1 with TRBJ1-5; 11 bases align to TRBD1. Germline V gene data show CDR1 as KGHDR and CDR2 as SFDVKD. This CDR3 comprises 16 residues. Trimming removed 6 bases from V and 7 bases from J; junction bases left unmatched: 10. CDR3 nucleotide sequence: TGTGCCACCAGTAGTATAGAGGACAGGGGGCTACAGCCCCAGCATTTT. Its protein product is CATSSIEDRGLQPQHF.

A word on this clonotype: One end of the junction varies from germline; a read error may be responsible. V is TRBV28 and J is TRBJ1-5; D is unclear. CDR1 is MDHEN, CDR2 SYDVKM, per germline. The CDR3 is 15 amino acids. CDR3 sequence: CVSSLGGPGNQPQHF. The DNA of the CDR3 is TGTGTCAGCAGTTTAGGAGGGCCGGGCAATCAGCCCCAGCATTTT.

V is TRBV2 and J is TRBJ1-1; D is unclear. Between the trimmed V and J ends, which lost 7 bases and 0 bases, there was a span of 12 bases. CDR3 length equals 14 residues. Germline assignment: CDR1 SNHLY and CDR2 FYNNEI. The CDR3 bases are TGTGCCAGCACCCAGCCCGGGTTGAACACTGAAGCTTTCTTT. This sequence encodes CASTQPGLNTEAFF. Filled out from reference TRBV2 and TRBJ1-1, the complete variable domain reads EPEVTQTPSHQVTQMGQEVILRCVPISNHLYFYWYRQILGQKVEFLVSFYNNEISEKSEIFDDQFSVERPDGSNFTLKIRSTKLEDSAMYFCASTQPGLNTEAFFGQGTRLTVV.

The CDR3: CASSLGDSFYEQYF. The CDR3 DNA reads TGCGCCAGCAGCTTGGGGGACAGTTTCTACGAGCAGTACTTC. V usage is TRBV5-1 and J usage is TRBJ2-7; 7 bases agree with TRBD1. The CDR3 is made up of 14 amino acids. The germline V gene has CDR1 SGHRS and CDR2 YFSETQ. Trimming removed 0 bases from V and 3 bases from J; junction bases left unmatched: 3.

This clonotype has a count of ten or more. Written as DNA, the CDR3 is TGTGCCAGCAGACTACCTGGACAGGGCGGGGAAGCTTTCTTT. It encodes CASRLPGQGGEAFF. This rearrangement joins TRBV12-3 or TRBV12-4 to TRBJ1-1, with 8 bases identical to TRBD1. The CDR3 sequence is 14 residues long. The V and J ends lost 6 bases and 8 bases, in that order; junction bases with no gene match: 11.

The rearrangement uses TRBV11-2 and TRBJ2-5; 8 bases are shared with TRBD1. Germline values: CDR1 SGHAT, CDR2 FQNNGV. Germline trimming cut 5 bases from V and 6 bases from J; bases unmatched to any gene: 8. The CDR3 sequence is 14 residues long. Here the CDR3 reads CASSVDRVGKTQYF. CDR3 DNA: TGTGCCAGCAGCGTGGACAGGGTCGGGAAGACCCAGTACTTC.

The rearrangement joins TRBV10-3 to TRBJ2-7; TRBD1 or TRBD2 may be the D gene (6 bases each). CDR3 length: 15 amino acids. Trimming removed 2 bases at V and 3 bases at J, with 14 bases between. Germline lookup yields CDR1 ENHRY and CDR2 SYGVKD. CDR3 sequence reads: CAISETGARNYEQYF. For the CDR3, the DNA is TGTGCCATCAGTGAGACGGGGGCACGGAACTACGAGCAGTACTTC.

The genes are TRBV10-2 and TRBJ2-2; D is possibly TRBD1 (5 bases). This CDR3 spans 17 amino acids. V gave up 1 base and J gave up 0 bases, with 12 bases separating them. The germline V gene encodes CDR1 WSHSY and CDR2 SAAADI. CDR3 amino acids: CASSEWGGEANTGELFF. The CDR3 DNA reads as TGCGCCAGCAGTGAGTGGGGCGGCGAAGCGAACACCGGGGAGCTGTTTTTT.

Many counts were recorded for this clonotype. This chain links TRBV12-3 or TRBV12-4 with TRBJ2-7, with D maybe TRBD1 (6 bases). This CDR3 has 14 residues. Trimming cost V 6 bases and J 2 bases, with 14 bases left between them. The CDR3 DNA is TGTGCCAGCAGGCGCCAAACAGGGACCTACGAGCAGTACTTC. Its protein is CASRRQTGTYEQYF.

The chain recombines TRBV20-1 with TRBJ2-7; perhaps TRBD2 as D (6 bases). Deletions cut 3 bases from V and 4 bases from J, with 10 bases between. The CDR3 is 12 residues long. The V gene's germline CDR1 is DFQATT and CDR2 SNEGSKA (reference sequence). The CDR3: CSASGSPYEQYF. The DNA of the CDR3 is TGCAGTGCTAGCGGGAGTCCATACGAGCAGTACTTC.

This clonotype was seen many times. J is TRBJ2-5 and V is TRBV7-9; 7 bases fit TRBD2. Trimming removed 8 bases from V and 0 bases from J; junction bases left unmatched: 3. CDR3 length: 13 amino acids. Germline-derived CDR1 and CDR2 are SEHNR and FQNEAQ (reference sequence). The CDR3 nucleotides read TGTGCCAGCGATCGGGGGGACCAAGAGACCCAGTACTTC. It specifies CASDRGDQETQYF.

As regards this clonotype: Sequence at one end of the junction differs from germline and may be a read error. This sequence joins TRBV15 and TRBJ2-3; possible D gene TRBD2, 6 bases. The germline V gene encodes CDR1 LNHNV and CDR2 YYDKDF (reference sequence). The CDR3 loop spans 13 amino acids. DNA for the CDR3: TGTGCCACCGGCAGGGAGGGCACAGATACGCAGTATTTT. Its translation is CATGREGTDTQYF.

The chain links TRBV10-3 to TRBJ2-5; tentatively, D is TRBD1 (8 bases). Trimming stripped 6 bases from V and 5 bases from J, with 13 bases between. The CDR3 loop spans 13 amino acids. CDR1 and CDR2 from the germline V gene are ENHRY and SYGVKD. The CDR3 reads CAIRDREGETQYF. In nucleotides, the CDR3 is TGTGCCATCAGGGACAGGGAGGGGGAGACCCAGTACTTC.

The chain employs TRBV15 and TRBJ1-5; the match to TRBD1 covers 9 bases. Germline assignment: CDR1 LNHNV and CDR2 YYDKDF (reference sequence). V dropped 0 bases and J dropped 0; count of bases not matched to a gene: 6. The CDR3 totals 18 residues. The CDR3 coding sequence is TGTGCCACCAGCAGAGATAGGGGGACAGGGAATAGCAATCAGCCCCAGCATTTT. It yields the protein CATSRDRGTGNSNQPQHF.

In this sample, this clonotype turned up a few times. The chain carries TRBV12-3 or TRBV12-4 and TRBJ2-2; D is uncertain. With 3 bases removed from V and 3 bases from J, the gap between germline ends came to 8 bases. There are 14 residues in the CDR3. CDR3 sequence (DNA): TGTGCCAGCAGTTTTAGACTCGACACCGGGGAGCTGTTTTTT. Encoded protein: CASSFRLDTGELFF.